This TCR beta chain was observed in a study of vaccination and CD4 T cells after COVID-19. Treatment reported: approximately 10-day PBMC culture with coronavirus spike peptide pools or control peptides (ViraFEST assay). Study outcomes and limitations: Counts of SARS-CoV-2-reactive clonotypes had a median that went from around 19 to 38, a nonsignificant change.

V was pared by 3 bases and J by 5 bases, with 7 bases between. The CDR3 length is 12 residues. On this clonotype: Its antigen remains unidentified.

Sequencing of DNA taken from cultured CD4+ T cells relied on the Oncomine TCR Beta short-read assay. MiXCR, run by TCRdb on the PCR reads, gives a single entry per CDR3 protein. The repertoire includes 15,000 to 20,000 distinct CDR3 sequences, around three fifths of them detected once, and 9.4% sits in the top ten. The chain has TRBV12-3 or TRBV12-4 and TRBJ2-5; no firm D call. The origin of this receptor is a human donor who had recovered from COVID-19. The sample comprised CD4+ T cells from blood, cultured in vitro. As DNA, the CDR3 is TGTGCCAGCAGTTTGAATGGTGAGACCCAGTACTTC. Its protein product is CASSLNGETQYF.